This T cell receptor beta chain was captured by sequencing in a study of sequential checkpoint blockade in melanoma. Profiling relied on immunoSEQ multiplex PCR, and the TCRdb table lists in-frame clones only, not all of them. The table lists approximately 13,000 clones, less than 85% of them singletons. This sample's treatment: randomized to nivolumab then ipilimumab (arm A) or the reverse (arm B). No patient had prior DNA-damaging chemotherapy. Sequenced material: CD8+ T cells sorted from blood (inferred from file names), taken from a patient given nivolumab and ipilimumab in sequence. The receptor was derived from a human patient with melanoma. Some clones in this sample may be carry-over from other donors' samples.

The CDR3 bases are TGTGCCAGCAGTCGGGACAACTCCTACGAGCAGTACTTC. As protein: CASSRDNSYEQYF. This rearrangement joins TRBV2 to TRBJ2-7, with a possible D match to TRBD1 (6 bases). Germline loops: CDR1 SNHLY, CDR2 FYNNEI. Trimming removed 5 bases at V and 0 bases at J, with 8 bases between. This CDR3 has 13 residues.